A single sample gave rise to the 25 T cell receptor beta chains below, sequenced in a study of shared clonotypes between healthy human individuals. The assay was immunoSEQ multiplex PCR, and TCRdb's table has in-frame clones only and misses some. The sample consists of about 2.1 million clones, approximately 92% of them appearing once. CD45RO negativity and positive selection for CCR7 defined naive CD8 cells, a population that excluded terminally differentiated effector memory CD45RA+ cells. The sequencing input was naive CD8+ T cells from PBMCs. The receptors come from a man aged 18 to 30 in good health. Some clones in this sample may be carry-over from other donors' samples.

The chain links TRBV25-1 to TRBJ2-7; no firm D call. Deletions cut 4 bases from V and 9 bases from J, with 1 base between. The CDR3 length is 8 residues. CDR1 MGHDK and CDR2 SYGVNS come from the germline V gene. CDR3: CASSGQYF. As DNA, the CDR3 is TGTGCCAGCAGTGGGCAGTACTTC.

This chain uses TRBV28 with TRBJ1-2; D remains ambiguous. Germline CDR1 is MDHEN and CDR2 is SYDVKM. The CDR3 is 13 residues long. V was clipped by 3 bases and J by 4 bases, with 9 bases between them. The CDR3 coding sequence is TGTGCCAGCAGTTTGGGGTCTCTCTATGGCTACACCTTC. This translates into CASSLGSLYGYTF.

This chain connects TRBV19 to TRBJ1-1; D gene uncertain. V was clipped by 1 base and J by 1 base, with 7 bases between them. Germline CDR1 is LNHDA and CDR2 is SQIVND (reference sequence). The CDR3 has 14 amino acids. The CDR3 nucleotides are TGTGCCAGTAGTATAGCGAGGGAGAACACTGAAGCTTTCTTT. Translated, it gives CASSIARENTEAFF.

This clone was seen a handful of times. In nucleotides, the CDR3 is TGTGCCAGCAGCATTGGGACAGGGAGGCAAAAACTGTTTTTT. Amino acid sequence: CASSIGTGRQKLFF. The rearrangement uses TRBV9 and TRBJ1-4, with TRBD1 matching 9 bases. Germline CDR1 SGDLS, CDR2 YYNGEE. The CDR3 totals 14 residues. V was clipped by 4 bases and J by 9 bases; unmatched bases: 7.

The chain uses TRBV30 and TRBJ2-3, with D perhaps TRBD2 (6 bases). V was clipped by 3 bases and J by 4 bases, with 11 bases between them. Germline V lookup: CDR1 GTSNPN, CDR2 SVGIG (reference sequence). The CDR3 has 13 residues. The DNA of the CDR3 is TGTGCCTGGAGCGACACTAGCCCAGATACGCAGTATTTT. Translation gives CAWSDTSPDTQYF.

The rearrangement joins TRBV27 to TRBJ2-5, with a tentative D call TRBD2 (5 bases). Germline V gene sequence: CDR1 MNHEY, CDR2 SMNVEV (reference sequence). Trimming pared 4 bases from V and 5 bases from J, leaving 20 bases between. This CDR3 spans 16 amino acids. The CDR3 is CASSSALEAVGETQYF. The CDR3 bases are TGTGCCAGCAGTTCCGCTTTGGAGGCAGTGGGGGAGACCCAGTACTTC.

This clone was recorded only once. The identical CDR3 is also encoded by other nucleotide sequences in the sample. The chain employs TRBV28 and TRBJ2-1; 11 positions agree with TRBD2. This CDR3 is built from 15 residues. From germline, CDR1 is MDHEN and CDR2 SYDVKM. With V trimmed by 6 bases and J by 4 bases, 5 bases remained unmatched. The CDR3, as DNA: TGTGCCAGCAGCCCCGGGACTAGCGGATACAATGAGCAGTTCTTC. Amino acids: CASSPGTSGYNEQFF.

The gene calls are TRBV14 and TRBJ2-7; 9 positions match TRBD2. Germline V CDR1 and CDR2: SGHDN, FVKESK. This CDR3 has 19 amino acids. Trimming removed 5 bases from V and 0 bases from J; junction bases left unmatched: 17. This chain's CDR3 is CASSERGGRVPFFSYEQYF. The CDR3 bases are TGTGCCAGCAGCGAGAGGGGCGGGAGGGTTCCCTTTTTCTCCTACGAGCAGTACTTC.

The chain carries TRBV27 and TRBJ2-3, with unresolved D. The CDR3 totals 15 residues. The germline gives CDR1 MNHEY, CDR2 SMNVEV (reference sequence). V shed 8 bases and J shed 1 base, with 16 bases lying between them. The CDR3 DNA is TGTGCCAGCGCACAGACGGGCTTCGGCACAGATACGCAGTATTTT. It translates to CASAQTGFGTDTQYF.

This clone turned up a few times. CDR3 sequence reads: CASTERETDQPQHF. The CDR3 DNA reads as TGTGCCAGCACCGAGAGGGAAACGGATCAGCCCCAGCATTTT. V usage is TRBV25-1 and J usage is TRBJ1-5; D unresolved. Germline V gene data show CDR1 as MGHDK and CDR2 as SYGVNS. This CDR3 region has 14 residues. Trimming took 7 bases from V and 5 from J, leaving 15 bases between them.

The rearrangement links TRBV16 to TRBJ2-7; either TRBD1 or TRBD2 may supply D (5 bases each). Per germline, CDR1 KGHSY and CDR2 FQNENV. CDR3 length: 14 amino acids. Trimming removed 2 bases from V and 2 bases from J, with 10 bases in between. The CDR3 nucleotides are TGTGCCAGCAGCCAAGTCGGGACCCCCTACGAGCAGTACTTC. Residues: CASSQVGTPYEQYF.

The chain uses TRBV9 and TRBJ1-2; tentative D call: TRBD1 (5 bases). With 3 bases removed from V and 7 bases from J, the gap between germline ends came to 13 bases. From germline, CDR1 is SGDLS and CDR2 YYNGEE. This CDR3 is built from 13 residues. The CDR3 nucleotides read TGTGCCAGCAGCGGGACCCCGGGGGGTGGCTACACCTTC. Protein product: CASSGTPGGGYTF.

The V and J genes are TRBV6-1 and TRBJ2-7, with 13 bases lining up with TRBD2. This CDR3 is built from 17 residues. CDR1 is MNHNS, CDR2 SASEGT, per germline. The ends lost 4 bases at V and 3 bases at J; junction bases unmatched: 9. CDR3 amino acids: CASSADSGLAGVYEQYF. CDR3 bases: TGTGCCAGCAGTGCCGACAGTGGACTAGCGGGAGTCTACGAGCAGTACTTC.

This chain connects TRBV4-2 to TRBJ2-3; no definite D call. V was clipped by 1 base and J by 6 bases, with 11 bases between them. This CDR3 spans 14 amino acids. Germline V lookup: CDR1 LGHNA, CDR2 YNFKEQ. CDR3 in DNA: TGTGCCAGCAGCCAAGGTCAAGAGCTGGATACGCAGTATTTT. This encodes CASSQGQELDTQYF.

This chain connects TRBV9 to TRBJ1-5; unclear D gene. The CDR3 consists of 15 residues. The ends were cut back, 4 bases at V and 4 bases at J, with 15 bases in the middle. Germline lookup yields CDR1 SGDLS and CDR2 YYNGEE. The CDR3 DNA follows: TGTGCCAGCAGCTCCTCGGGGAGTAGTAATCAGCCCCAGCATTTT. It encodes CASSSSGSSNQPQHF. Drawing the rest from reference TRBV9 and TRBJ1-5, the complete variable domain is DSGVTQTPKHLITATGQRVTLRCSPRSGDLSVYWYQQSLDQGLQFLIQYYNGEERAKGNILERFSAQQFPDLHSELNLSSLELGDSALYFCASSSSGSSNQPQHFGDGTRLSIL.

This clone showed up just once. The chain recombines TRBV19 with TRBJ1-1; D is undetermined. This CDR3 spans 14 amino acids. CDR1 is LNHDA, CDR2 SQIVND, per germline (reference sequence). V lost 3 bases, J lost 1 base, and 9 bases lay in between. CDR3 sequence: CASSIPVTNTEAFF. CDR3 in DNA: TGTGCCAGTAGTATCCCGGTTACGAACACTGAAGCTTTCTTT.

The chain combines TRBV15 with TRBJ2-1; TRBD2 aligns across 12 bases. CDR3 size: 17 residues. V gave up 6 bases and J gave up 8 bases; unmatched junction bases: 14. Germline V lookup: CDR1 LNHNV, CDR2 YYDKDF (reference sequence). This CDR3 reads CATRNNRTSGVPDEQFF. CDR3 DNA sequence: TGTGCCACCAGAAACAACCGGACTAGCGGGGTCCCGGATGAGCAGTTCTTC.

CDR3 coding DNA: TGTGCCAGCAGCTTCGGGACGTTTAGCACAGATACGCAGTATTTT. As protein: CASSFGTFSTDTQYF. The V and J genes are TRBV7-2 and TRBJ2-3; the D gene could be TRBD1 or TRBD2 (5 bases each). Looked up from germline, CDR1 is SGHTA and CDR2 is FQGNSA. The CDR3 runs to 15 residues. V was pared by 3 bases and J by 0 bases, with 10 bases between.

CDR3 sequence: CASSPDRAKANVLTF. The CDR3 nucleotides are TGCGCCAGCAGCCCCGACAGGGCTAAGGCCAACGTCCTGACTTTC. The chain is built from TRBV5-1 and TRBJ2-6, with TRBD1 matching 7 bases. CDR1 is SGHRS and CDR2 is YFSETQ in the germline V gene. J lost 6 bases, V lost 4 bases, and 7 bases had no gene match. This CDR3 has 15 amino acids.

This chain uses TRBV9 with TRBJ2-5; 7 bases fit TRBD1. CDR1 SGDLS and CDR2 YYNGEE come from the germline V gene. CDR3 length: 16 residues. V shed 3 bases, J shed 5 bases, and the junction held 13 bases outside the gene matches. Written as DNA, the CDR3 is TGTGCCAGCAGCGGGGAAAACAGGGGAAATACGGAGACCCAGTACTTC. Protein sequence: CASSGENRGNTETQYF. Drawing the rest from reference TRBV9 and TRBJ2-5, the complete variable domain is DSGVTQTPKHLITATGQRVTLRCSPRSGDLSVYWYQQSLDQGLQFLIQYYNGEERAKGNILERFSAQQFPDLHSELNLSSLELGDSALYFCASSGENRGNTETQYFGPGTRLLVL.

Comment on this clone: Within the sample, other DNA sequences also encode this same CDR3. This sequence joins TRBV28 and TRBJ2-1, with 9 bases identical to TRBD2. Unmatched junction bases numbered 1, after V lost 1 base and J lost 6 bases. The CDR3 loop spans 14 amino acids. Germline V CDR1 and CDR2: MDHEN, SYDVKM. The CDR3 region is CASSLLAGANEQFF. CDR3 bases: TGTGCCAGCAGTTTATTAGCGGGAGCCAATGAGCAGTTCTTC.

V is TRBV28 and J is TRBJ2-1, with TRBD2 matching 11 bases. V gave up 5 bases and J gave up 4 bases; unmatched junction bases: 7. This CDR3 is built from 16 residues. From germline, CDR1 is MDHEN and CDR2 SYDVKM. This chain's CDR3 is CASSPFRTSGYNEQFF. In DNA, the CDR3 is TGTGCCAGCAGTCCCTTTAGGACTAGCGGGTACAATGAGCAGTTCTTC.

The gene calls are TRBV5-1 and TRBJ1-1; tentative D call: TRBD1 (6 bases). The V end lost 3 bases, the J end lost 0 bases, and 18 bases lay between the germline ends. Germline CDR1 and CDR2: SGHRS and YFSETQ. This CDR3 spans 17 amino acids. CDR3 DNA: TGCGCCAGCAGCTCGGTAGATCAAACAGGGCTGAACACTGAAGCTTTCTTT. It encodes CASSSVDQTGLNTEAFF.

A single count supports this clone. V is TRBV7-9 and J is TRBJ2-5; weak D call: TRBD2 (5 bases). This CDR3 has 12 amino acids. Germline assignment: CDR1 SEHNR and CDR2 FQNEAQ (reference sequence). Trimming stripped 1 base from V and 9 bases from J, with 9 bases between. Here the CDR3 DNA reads TGTGCCAGCAGCTTAGGAGGGTTGTCCCAGTACTTC. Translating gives CASSLGGLSQYF.

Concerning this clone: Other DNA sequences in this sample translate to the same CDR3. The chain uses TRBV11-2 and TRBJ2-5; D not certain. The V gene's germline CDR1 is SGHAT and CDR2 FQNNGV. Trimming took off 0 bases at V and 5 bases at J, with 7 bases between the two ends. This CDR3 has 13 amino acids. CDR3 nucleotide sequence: TGTGCCAGCAGCTTAGATTCTCGCGAGACCCAGTACTTC. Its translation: CASSLDSRETQYF. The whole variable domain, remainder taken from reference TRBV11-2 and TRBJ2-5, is EAGVAQSPRYKIIEKRQSVAFWCNPISGHATLYWYQQILGQGPKLLIQFQNNGVVDDSQLPKDRFSAERLKGVDSTLKIQPAKLEDSAVYLCASSLDSRETQYFGPGTRLLVL.